These 30 T cell receptor beta chains originate from one sample sequenced in a study of identical twins. TCRdb reprocessed the 5' RACE reads via MiXCR and lists one record per CDR3 protein. The sample consists of 430,000 or so distinct CDR3 sequences, 20% to 25% of them appearing once. Separately, the same data were catalogued under a study of T cells expressing NK-cell markers.

Sequences were obtained from CD4+ T cells sorted from blood. Every receptor here comes from a woman aged 18 to 35 in good health.

The chain joins TRBV5-4 to TRBJ1-1; D not resolved. This CDR3 spans 15 amino acids. Germline V lookup: CDR1 SGHNT, CDR2 YYREEE (reference sequence). Trimming shortened V by 4 bases and J by 0 bases, and 13 bases separated the two germline ends. CDR3 amino acids: CASSAVGRMNTEAFF. In nucleotides, the CDR3 is TGTGCCAGCAGCGCCGTAGGACGGATGAACACTGAAGCTTTCTTT. The full variable domain, with the rest looked up from reference TRBV5-4 and TRBJ1-1, is ETGVTQSPTHLIKTRGQQVTLRCSSQSGHNTVSWYQQALGQGPQFIFQYYREEENGRGNFPPRFSGLQFPNYSSELNVNALELDDSALYLCASSAVGRMNTEAFFGQGTRLTVV.

The chain couples TRBV11-2 to TRBJ2-3; 10 bases are shared with TRBD2. Germline assignment: CDR1 SGHAT and CDR2 FQNNGV. With 5 bases clipped from V and 5 bases from J, the junction kept 10 bases outside the gene matches. The CDR3 covers 16 residues. The chain's CDR3 is CASSPRLAGIRDTQYF. In DNA form, the CDR3 reads TGTGCCAGCAGCCCAAGACTAGCGGGTATAAGAGATACGCAGTATTTT. Full variable domain (rest looked up from reference TRBV11-2 and TRBJ2-3): EAGVAQSPRYKIIEKRQSVAFWCNPISGHATLYWYQQILGQGPKLLIQFQNNGVVDDSQLPKDRFSAERLKGVDSTLKIQPAKLEDSAVYLCASSPRLAGIRDTQYFGPGTRLTVL.

The rearrangement uses TRBV20-1 and TRBJ2-5, with 7 bases lining up with TRBD1. V lost 4 bases to trimming and J lost 5 bases; unmatched junction nucleotides: 10. This CDR3 has 14 amino acids. Per germline, CDR1 DFQATT and CDR2 SNEGSKA (reference sequence). The CDR3 DNA is TGCAGTGCTAAACCTACAACAGGGGTTGAGACCCAGTACTTC. Translation gives CSAKPTTGVETQYF.

This chain links TRBV5-1 with TRBJ2-7, with a tentative D call TRBD1 (6 bases). Germline CDR1 is SGHRS and CDR2 is YFSETQ. V lost 0 bases to trimming and J lost 4 bases, with 11 bases between them. The CDR3 has 14 residues. CDR3 amino acids: CASSLANTGYEQYF. The DNA for the CDR3 is TGCGCCAGCAGCTTGGCAAACACAGGGTACGAGCAGTACTTC. The full variable domain, with the rest looked up from reference TRBV5-1 and TRBJ2-7, is KAGVTQTPRYLIKTRGQQVTLSCSPISGHRSVSWYQQTPGQGLQFLFEYFSETQRNKGNFPGRFSGRQFSNSRSEMNVSTLELGDSALYLCASSLANTGYEQYFGPGTRLTVT.

The chain is built from TRBV6-2 or TRBV6-3 and TRBJ2-6; perhaps TRBD1 as D (5 bases). CDR3 size: 15 residues. Germline CDR1 is MNHEY and CDR2 is SVGEGT. The germline V and J ends were trimmed by 6 bases and 1 base, with 10 bases remaining between them. The CDR3, as DNA: TGTGCCAGCAGCGGACGGACATCTGGGGCCAACGTCCTGACTTTC. This encodes CASSGRTSGANVLTF.

This rearrangement joins TRBV5-5 to TRBJ2-3; TRBD2 might be the D (5 bases). The V gene's germline CDR1 is SGHKS and CDR2 YYEKEE (reference sequence). CDR3 length: 15 amino acids. The V end lost 1 base, the J end lost 4 bases, and 13 bases lay between the germline ends. CDR3 DNA sequence: TGTGCCAGCAGCTTGTTTGTGGGAGCACCAGATACGCAGTATTTT. The encoded protein is CASSLFVGAPDTQYF.

The chain recombines TRBV6-1 with TRBJ2-3, with a weak D call TRBD2 (5 bases). Looked up from germline, CDR1 is MNHNS and CDR2 is SASEGT. Trimming pared 5 bases from V and 2 bases from J, leaving 11 bases between. CDR3 size: 14 residues. Written as DNA, the CDR3 is TGTGCCAGCAGTACCGGACTGTTCACAGATACGCAGTATTTT. Protein: CASSTGLFTDTQYF.

The gene calls are TRBV3-1 and TRBJ1-3; 10 positions agree with TRBD1. CDR3 length: 16 residues. In germline, CDR1 is LGHDT, CDR2 YNNKEL (reference sequence). J gave up 3 bases and V 5 bases, and 7 bases lay outside the gene matches. CDR3 in DNA: TGTGCCAGCAGCGTTCGACAGGGGGCCAGTGGAAACACCATATATTTT. Amino acids: CASSVRQGASGNTIYF.

This clonotype was observed a handful of times. The chain is built from TRBV6-6 and TRBJ1-4, with TRBD1 matching over 8 bases. CDR3 length: 13 amino acids. The V gene's germline CDR1 is MNHNY and CDR2 SVGAGI (reference sequence). With 5 bases clipped from V and 5 bases from J, the junction kept 1 base outside the gene matches. The CDR3 sequence is CASSNRGNEKLFF. The CDR3 bases are TGTGCCAGCAGTAACAGGGGGAATGAAAAACTGTTTTTT.

The rearrangement links TRBV20-1 to TRBJ2-1, with D unclear. This CDR3 region has 12 residues. In germline, CDR1 is DFQATT, CDR2 SNEGSKA (reference sequence). V was clipped by 3 bases and J by 7 bases, with 10 bases between them. The CDR3 is CSASFKKNEQFF. CDR3 in DNA: TGCAGTGCTAGCTTTAAAAAAAATGAGCAGTTCTTC.

The chain carries TRBV6-5 and TRBJ1-2; a possible D gene is TRBD1 (5 bases). This CDR3 contains 15 residues. Trimming left V 2 bases short and J 2 bases short, with 12 bases between. The germline CDR1 and CDR2 sequences are MNHEY and SVGAGI. CDR3 sequence reads: CASSYRPGTNYGYTF. DNA for the CDR3: TGTGCCAGCAGTTACCGGCCAGGGACGAACTATGGCTACACCTTC.

This clonotype was recorded a few times. The V gene is TRBV5-5, the J gene TRBJ2-5, with D perhaps matching TRBD2 (5 bases). The CDR3 runs 17 residues. CDR1 and CDR2 from the germline V gene are SGHKS and YYEKEE (reference sequence). V lost 3 bases and J lost 0, with 18 bases in between. The CDR3 reads CASSSRSSEIYQETQYF. CDR3 nucleotide sequence: TGTGCCAGCAGCTCCCGGAGTAGCGAGATATACCAAGAGACCCAGTACTTC.

The V call is TRBV5-1, the J call TRBJ2-3; 14 bases line up with TRBD2. The CDR3 loop spans 16 amino acids. Germline CDR1 SGHRS, CDR2 YFSETQ. V gave up 5 bases and J gave up 6 bases; unmatched junction bases: 8. The CDR3 DNA is TGCGCCAGCAGTGCTGGGACTAGCGGGAGTTCGGATACGCAGTATTTT. Translated, it gives CASSAGTSGSSDTQYF.

The chain links TRBV20-1 to TRBJ1-5; D gene uncertain. The germline V gene has CDR1 DFQATT and CDR2 SNEGSKA (reference sequence). The V and J ends lost 5 bases and 6 bases respectively, with 14 bases between them. The CDR3 has 13 amino acids. The CDR3, as DNA: TGCAGTGCTGCCCGTGGGCGTTTTCAGCCCCAGCATTTT. Its protein is CSAARGRFQPQHF.

This clonotype was seen repeatedly, ten times or more. The J gene is TRBJ2-5, the V gene TRBV18; D unresolved. V was clipped by 8 bases and J by 0 bases, with 7 bases between them. The CDR3 is made up of 12 amino acids. Germline V gene sequence: CDR1 KGHSH, CDR2 LQKENI. The CDR3 DNA sequence: TGTGCCAGCAGTCCCAACCAAGAGACCCAGTACTTC. Its protein product is CASSPNQETQYF.

As for this clonotype: Compared with germline, one end of the junction differs, possibly owing to a read error. V usage is TRBV20-1 and J usage is TRBJ2-1; D call uncertain. Germline CDR1 DFQATT, CDR2 SNEGSKA (reference sequence). There are 9 residues in the CDR3. The chain's CDR3 is CSARDPPLF. Written as DNA, the CDR3 is TGCAGTGCTAGAGACCCCCCCCTCTTC.

V usage is TRBV6-1 and J usage is TRBJ2-7, with D possibly being TRBD1 or TRBD2 (6 bases each). Germline loops: CDR1 MNHNS, CDR2 SASEGT. Trimming took 5 bases from V and 1 from J, leaving 18 bases between them. The CDR3 is 16 amino acids. CDR3 nucleotides: TGTGCCAGCAGTAGGACAGCACTAGCCGATTCCTACGAGCAGTACTTC. Translated, it gives CASSRTALADSYEQYF.

There are a few counts of this clonotype. The gene calls are TRBV12-3 or TRBV12-4 and TRBJ2-5; possible D gene TRBD1, 6 bases. The CDR3 is 16 residues long. The V gene lost 5 bases and the J gene lost 0 bases, with 16 bases spanning the gap. CDR3 nucleotides: TGTGCCAGCAGTGTTGTACCCGGACAGTACCAAGAGACCCAGTACTTC. Its translation is CASSVVPGQYQETQYF.

This clonotype was observed a few times. The rearrangement uses TRBV4-3 and TRBJ2-1; possibly TRBD1 or TRBD2 for D (6 bases each). The CDR3 runs 16 residues. CDR1 and CDR2 (germline): LGHNA, YSLEER. The germline V and J ends were trimmed by 2 bases and 7 bases, with 18 bases remaining between them. CDR3 bases: TGCGCCAGCAGCCAAAGGGCAGGGGCGGGAAGGAATGAGCAGTTCTTC. Amino acid sequence: CASSQRAGAGRNEQFF.

In its sample, this clonotype was seen a few times. The genes are TRBV14 and TRBJ2-1; 9 positions match TRBD2. Germline CDR1 reads SGHDN; CDR2 reads FVKESK. The ends lost 1 base at V and 9 bases at J; junction bases unmatched: 10. The CDR3 has 16 amino acids. The CDR3 coding sequence is TGTGCCAGCAGCCAAGTACGTCGAGCGGGAGGAGCTGAGCAGTTCTTC. Encoded protein: CASSQVRRAGGAEQFF.

The chain combines TRBV18 with TRBJ2-5; D perhaps matches TRBD1 (6 bases). V was clipped by 3 bases and J by 5 bases, with 16 bases between them. Germline CDR1 is KGHSH and CDR2 is LQKENI. The CDR3 totals 15 residues. The CDR3 loop reads CASSPDRQEWETQYF. The CDR3, as DNA: TGTGCCAGCTCACCGGACCGACAGGAGTGGGAGACCCAGTACTTC.

This chain joins TRBV12-3 or TRBV12-4 and TRBJ1-5; D is undetermined. V gave up 5 bases and J gave up 5 bases, with 19 bases separating them. The CDR3 covers 16 residues. As DNA, the CDR3 is TGTGCCAGCAGTCCCCGGACGGGAGACCCGCATCAGCCCCAGCATTTT. This gives the protein CASSPRTGDPHQPQHF.

The DNA for the CDR3 is TGTGCCAGCAGTTCGGACAGGAACTCTGGAAACACCATATATTTT. It codes for CASSSDRNSGNTIYF. The chain recombines TRBV7-2 with TRBJ1-3; 7 bases match TRBD1. The germline CDR1 and CDR2 sequences are SGHTA and FQGNSA. The CDR3 totals 15 residues. Germline trimming cut 6 bases from V and 0 bases from J; bases unmatched to any gene: 5.

This clonotype has more than one count but fewer than ten. The gene calls are TRBV12-3 or TRBV12-4 and TRBJ2-2; D not certain. V shed 1 base and J shed 7 bases, with 7 bases lying between them. The length of the CDR3 is 13 residues. CDR3 region: CASSLVESGELFF. The CDR3 nucleotides read TGTGCCAGCAGTTTAGTGGAGAGCGGGGAGCTGTTTTTT.

The rearrangement joins TRBV9 to TRBJ2-1, with 10 bases aligning to TRBD2. The V and J ends lost 7 bases and 4 bases, in that order; junction bases with no gene match: 11. The V gene's germline CDR1 is SGDLS and CDR2 YYNGEE. The CDR3 sequence is 16 residues long. The CDR3: CASSLWGTSAYNEQFF. CDR3 coding DNA: TGTGCCAGCTCCCTCTGGGGGACTAGCGCGTACAATGAGCAGTTCTTC.

This clonotype occurred many times. This chain uses TRBV25-1 with TRBJ2-2; 10 bases match TRBD1. The germline gives CDR1 MGHDK, CDR2 SYGVNS. The CDR3 covers 18 residues. Trimming cost V 3 bases and J 7 bases; bases outside gene matches: 14. The CDR3 here is CASSDHEGGQGYFGELFF. DNA of the CDR3: TGTGCCAGCAGTGATCATGAAGGGGGACAGGGGTATTTCGGGGAGCTGTTTTTT.

The chain combines TRBV6-4 with TRBJ2-3; D is possibly TRBD1 (6 bases). The germline V gene encodes CDR1 MRHNA and CDR2 SNTAGT. The V end was cut by 4 bases, the J end by 2 bases, with 16 bases between. This CDR3 is 16 amino acids long. The CDR3 protein is CASSVSWDTSTDTQYF. The CDR3 DNA is TGTGCCAGCAGTGTGAGTTGGGACACTTCCACAGATACGCAGTATTTT.

This clonotype came up a few times. The rearrangement uses TRBV5-1 and TRBJ2-7, with TRBD2 matching over 10 bases. The CDR3 has 15 amino acids. With V trimmed by 3 bases and J by 1 base, 4 bases remained unmatched. Germline V CDR1 and CDR2: SGHRS, YFSETQ. The CDR3 sequence is CASSWGTSASYEQYF. The CDR3 DNA reads TGCGCCAGCAGCTGGGGGACTAGCGCTTCCTACGAGCAGTACTTC.

This chain links TRBV12-3 or TRBV12-4 with TRBJ2-2; maybe TRBD1 (5 bases). Trimming shortened V by 6 bases and J by 5 bases, and 16 bases separated the two germline ends. CDR3 size: 15 residues. CDR3 residues: CASRADNLLTGELFF. For the CDR3, the DNA is TGTGCCAGCAGGGCGGACAATCTCTTAACCGGGGAGCTGTTTTTT.

V gene TRBV6-2 or TRBV6-3 combines with J gene TRBJ2-7; TRBD2 matches at 13 bases. This CDR3 has 16 amino acids. Per germline, CDR1 MNHEY and CDR2 SVGEGT. V was pared by 7 bases and J by 3 bases, with 9 bases of the junction left unmatched. CDR3 sequence: CASTGDRTSGSYEQYF. CDR3 coding DNA: TGTGCCAGCACCGGGGACCGGACTAGCGGGAGCTACGAGCAGTACTTC.